A selection of T cell receptor beta chains follows, all from one sample in a study of blood T cell repertoires in COVID-19. The table came from immunoSEQ multiplex PCR; TCRdb's copy has only in-frame clones and leaves some out. The sample contains over 60,000 clones, nearly 90% of which appear only once. Source material: peripheral blood. The receptors here all came from a man aged 50 to 60 with acute or convalescent COVID-19. Each CDR3 is given with its conserved first and last residue. D genes are given only for firm matches. Size is omitted from some rows. Given values are once, few, many or a class for expanded clones.

v_gene	abundance	j_gene	d_gene	CDR3aa	CDR3nt
TRBV29-1	.	TRBJ2-3	.	CSVDSGTDTQYF	TGCAGCGTTGACTCCGGCACAGATACGCAGTATTTT
TRBV19	.	TRBJ2-2	.	CASNGRASNTGELFF	TGTGCCAGTAACGGCAGGGCTTCGAACACCGGGGAGCTGTTTTTT
TRBV9	.	TRBJ1-6	TRBD1	CASSPRQGLNSPLHF	TGTGCCAGCAGCCCGAGACAGGGATTGAATTCACCCCTCCACTTT
TRBV19	once	TRBJ1-2	TRBD1	CATRQGDGYTF	TGTGCCACCAGACAGGGGGATGGCTACACCTTC
TRBV19	.	TRBJ1-1	.	CASSIGTEAFF	TGTGCCAGTAGTATCGGCACTGAAGCTTTCTTT
TRBV9	.	TRBJ1-1	TRBD1	CASSPRQGPEAFF	TGTGCCAGCAGCCCCAGACAGGGCCCTGAAGCTTTCTTT
TRBV6-2/TRBV6-3	.	TRBJ2-7	.	CASSTQGYEQYF	TGTGCCAGCAGCACCCAGGGGTACGAGCAGTACTTC
TRBV6-1	.	TRBJ1-5	.	CASSEAGGLDQPQHF	TGTGCCAGCAGTGAAGCTGGAGGGTTGGATCAGCCCCAGCATTTT
TRBV12-3/TRBV12-4	.	TRBJ1-1	.	CASSLGRVTEAFF	TGTGCCAGCAGTTTAGGGAGGGTCACTGAAGCTTTCTTT
TRBV30	.	TRBJ1-1	.	CATTRGRFGAFF	TGTGCCACAACCCGAGGCCGTTTCGGGGCTTTCTTT
TRBV11-2	.	TRBJ2-7	.	CASSLAGYSEQYF	TGTGCCAGCAGCTTAGCAGGGTATAGCGAGCAGTACTTC
TRBV14	.	TRBJ2-1	.	CASSPLRVSSYNEQFF	TGTGCCAGCAGCCCCCTCCGGGTTAGCTCCTACAATGAGCAGTTCTTC
TRBV18	.	TRBJ2-5	TRBD1	CASSPGQKETQYF	TGTGCCAGCTCTCCGGGACAGAAAGAGACCCAGTACTTC
TRBV27	.	TRBJ2-5	TRBD2	CASSPWTSGSSQYF	TGTGCCAGCAGTCCATGGACTAGCGGGAGTTCCCAGTACTTC
TRBV30	once	TRBJ1-6	.	CAWNKETDGSPLHF	TGTGCCTGGAATAAGGAGACAGACGGTTCACCCCTCCACTTT
TRBV4-1	.	TRBJ2-5	TRBD1	CASSQEQGTEETQYF	TGCGCCAGCAGCCAGGAACAGGGGACGGAGGAGACCCAGTACTTC
TRBV2	.	TRBJ2-7	.	CASSDPRGYEQYF	TGTGCCAGCAGTGACCCTAGGGGCTACGAGCAGTACTTC
TRBV11-3	.	TRBJ2-5	.	CASSLGATQYF	TGTGCCAGCAGCTTGGGGGCGACCCAGTACTTC
TRBV11-3	.	TRBJ1-6	.	CASSLVRGPNSPLHF	TGTGCCAGCAGCTTAGTGAGAGGCCCGAATTCACCCCTCCACTTT
TRBV3-1/TRBV3-2	.	TRBJ2-5	.	CASSQDGGFGTQYF	TGTGCCAGCAGCCAAGATGGAGGGTTCGGGACCCAGTACTTC
TRBV27	.	TRBJ1-5	.	CASSPGSNQPQHF	TGTGCCAGCAGTCCGGGGAGCAATCAGCCCCAGCATTTT
TRBV24-1	.	TRBJ2-7	TRBD1	CATAGTGSYEQYF	TGTGCCACCGCCGGGACAGGGTCCTACGAGCAGTACTTC
TRBV12-3/TRBV12-4	.	TRBJ2-7	.	CASSLELYYEQYF	TGTGCCAGCAGTTTAGAGCTCTACTACGAGCAGTACTTC